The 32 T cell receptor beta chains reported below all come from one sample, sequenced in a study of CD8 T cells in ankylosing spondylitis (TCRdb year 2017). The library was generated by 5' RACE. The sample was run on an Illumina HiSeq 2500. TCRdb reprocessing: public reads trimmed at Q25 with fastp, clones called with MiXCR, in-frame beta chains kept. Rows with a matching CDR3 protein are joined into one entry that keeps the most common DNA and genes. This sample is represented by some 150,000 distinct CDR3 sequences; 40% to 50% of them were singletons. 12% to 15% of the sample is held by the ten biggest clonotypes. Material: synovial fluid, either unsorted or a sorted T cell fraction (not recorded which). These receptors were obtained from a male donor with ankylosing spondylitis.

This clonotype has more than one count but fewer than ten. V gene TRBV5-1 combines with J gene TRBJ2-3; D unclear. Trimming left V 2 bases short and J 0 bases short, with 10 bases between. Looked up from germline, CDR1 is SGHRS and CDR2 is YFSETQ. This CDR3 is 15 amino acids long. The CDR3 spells CASSFPTVSTDTQYF. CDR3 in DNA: TGCGCCAGCAGCTTTCCGACGGTGAGCACAGATACGCAGTATTTT.

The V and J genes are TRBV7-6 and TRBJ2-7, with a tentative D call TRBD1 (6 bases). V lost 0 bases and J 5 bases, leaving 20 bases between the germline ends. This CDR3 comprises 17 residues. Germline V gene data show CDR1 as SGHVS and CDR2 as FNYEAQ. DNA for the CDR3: TGTGCCAGCAGCTTAGCCCCCGGTACAGGGCCTCAGGACGAGCAGTACTTC. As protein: CASSLAPGTGPQDEQYF.

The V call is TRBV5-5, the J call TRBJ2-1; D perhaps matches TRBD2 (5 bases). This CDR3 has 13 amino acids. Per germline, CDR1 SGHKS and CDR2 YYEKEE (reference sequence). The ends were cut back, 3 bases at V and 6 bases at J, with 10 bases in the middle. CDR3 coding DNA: TGTGCCAGCAGCTGGACTGCGGGCAATGAGCAGTTCTTC. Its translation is CASSWTAGNEQFF. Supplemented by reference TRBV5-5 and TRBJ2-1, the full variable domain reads DAGVTQSPTHLIKTRGQQVTLRCSPISGHKSVSWYQQVLGQGPQFIFQYYEKEERGRGNFPDRFSARQFPNYSSELNVNALLLGDSALYLCASSWTAGNEQFFGPGTRLTVL.

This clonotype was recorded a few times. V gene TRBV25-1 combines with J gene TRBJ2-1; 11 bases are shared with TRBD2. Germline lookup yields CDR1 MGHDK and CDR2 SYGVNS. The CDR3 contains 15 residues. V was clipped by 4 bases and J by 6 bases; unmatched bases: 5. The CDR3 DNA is TGTGCCAGCAGTGTGGCTAGCGGGAGGATCAATGAGCAGTTCTTC. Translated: CASSVASGRINEQFF.

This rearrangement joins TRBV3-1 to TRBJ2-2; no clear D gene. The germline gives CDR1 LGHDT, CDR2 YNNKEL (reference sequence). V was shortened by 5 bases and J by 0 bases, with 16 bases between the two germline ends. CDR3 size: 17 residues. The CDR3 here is CASSFQSRLTNTGELFF. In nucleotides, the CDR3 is TGTGCCAGCAGCTTCCAATCGAGATTAACGAACACCGGGGAGCTGTTTTTT.

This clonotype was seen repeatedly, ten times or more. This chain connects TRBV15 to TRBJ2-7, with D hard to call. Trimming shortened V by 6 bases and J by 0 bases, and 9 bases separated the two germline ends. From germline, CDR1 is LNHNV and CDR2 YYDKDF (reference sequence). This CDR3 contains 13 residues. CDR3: CATSDGSSYEQYF. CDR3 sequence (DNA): TGTGCCACCAGTGATGGGTCCTCCTACGAGCAGTACTTC.

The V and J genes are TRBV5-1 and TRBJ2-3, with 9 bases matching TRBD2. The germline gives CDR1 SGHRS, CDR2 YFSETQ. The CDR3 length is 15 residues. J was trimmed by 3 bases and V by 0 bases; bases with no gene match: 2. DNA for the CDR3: TGCGCCAGCAGCTTGGGTAGCGGGAGTACAGATACGCAGTATTTT. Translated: CASSLGSGSTDTQYF.

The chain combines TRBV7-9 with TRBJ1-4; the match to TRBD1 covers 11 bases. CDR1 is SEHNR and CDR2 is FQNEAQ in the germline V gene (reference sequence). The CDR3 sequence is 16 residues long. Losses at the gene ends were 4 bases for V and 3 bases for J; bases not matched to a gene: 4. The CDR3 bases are TGTGCCAGCAGCTCCTCGGGACAGGGGGCTAATGAAAAACTGTTTTTT. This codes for CASSSSGQGANEKLFF.

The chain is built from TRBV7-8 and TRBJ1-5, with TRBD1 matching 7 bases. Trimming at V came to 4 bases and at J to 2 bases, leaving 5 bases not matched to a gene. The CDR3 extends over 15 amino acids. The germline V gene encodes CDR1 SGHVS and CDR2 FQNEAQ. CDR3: CASSYTGAGNQPQHF. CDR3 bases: TGTGCCAGCAGCTATACAGGGGCGGGCAATCAGCCCCAGCATTTT.

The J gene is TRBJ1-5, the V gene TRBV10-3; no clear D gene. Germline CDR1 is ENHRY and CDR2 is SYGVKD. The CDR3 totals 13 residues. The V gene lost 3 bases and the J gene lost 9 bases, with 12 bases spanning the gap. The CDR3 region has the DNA TGTGCCATCAGTGAAATTCCCCGGGGGCCCCAGCATTTT. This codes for CAISEIPRGPQHF.

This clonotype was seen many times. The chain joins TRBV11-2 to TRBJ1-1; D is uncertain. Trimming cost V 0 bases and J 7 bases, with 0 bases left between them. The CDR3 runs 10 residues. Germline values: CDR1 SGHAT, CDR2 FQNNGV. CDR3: CASSLDEAFF. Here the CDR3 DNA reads TGTGCCAGCAGCTTAGATGAAGCTTTCTTT.

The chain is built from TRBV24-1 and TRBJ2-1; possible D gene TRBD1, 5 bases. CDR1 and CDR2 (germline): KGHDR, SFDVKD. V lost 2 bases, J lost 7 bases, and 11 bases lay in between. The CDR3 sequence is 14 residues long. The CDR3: CATSDSQDLNEQFF. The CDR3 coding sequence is TGTGCCACCAGTGATTCACAGGACCTGAATGAGCAGTTCTTC.

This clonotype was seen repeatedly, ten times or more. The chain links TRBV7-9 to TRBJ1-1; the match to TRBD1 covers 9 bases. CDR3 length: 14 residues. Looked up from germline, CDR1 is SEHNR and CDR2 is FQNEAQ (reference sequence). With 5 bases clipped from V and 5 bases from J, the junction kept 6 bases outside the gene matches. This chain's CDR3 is CASSNTGGWTEAFF. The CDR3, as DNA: TGTGCCAGCAGCAACACAGGGGGCTGGACTGAAGCTTTCTTT.

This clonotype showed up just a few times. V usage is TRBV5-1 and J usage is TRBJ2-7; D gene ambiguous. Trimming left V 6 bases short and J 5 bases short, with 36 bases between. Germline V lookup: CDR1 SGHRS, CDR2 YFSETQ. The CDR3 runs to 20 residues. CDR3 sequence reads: CASKDGPPRGPKFFWDEQYF. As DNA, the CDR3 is TGCGCCAGCAAAGACGGGCCGCCCCGAGGACCTAAATTCTTCTGGGACGAGCAGTACTTC.

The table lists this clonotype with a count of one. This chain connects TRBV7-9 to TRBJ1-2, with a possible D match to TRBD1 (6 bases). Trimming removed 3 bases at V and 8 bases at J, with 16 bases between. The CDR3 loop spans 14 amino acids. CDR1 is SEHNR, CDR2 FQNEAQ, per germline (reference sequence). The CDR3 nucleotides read TGTGCCAGCAGCTTTTGGACCGGGACAAAAGGCTACACCTTC. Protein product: CASSFWTGTKGYTF.

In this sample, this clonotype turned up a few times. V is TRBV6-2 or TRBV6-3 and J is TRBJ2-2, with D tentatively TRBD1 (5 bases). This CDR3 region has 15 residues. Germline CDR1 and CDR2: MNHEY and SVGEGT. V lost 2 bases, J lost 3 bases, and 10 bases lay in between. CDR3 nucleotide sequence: TGTGCCAGCAGTTACAGGGGCGCGGACACCGGGGAGCTGTTTTTT. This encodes CASSYRGADTGELFF.

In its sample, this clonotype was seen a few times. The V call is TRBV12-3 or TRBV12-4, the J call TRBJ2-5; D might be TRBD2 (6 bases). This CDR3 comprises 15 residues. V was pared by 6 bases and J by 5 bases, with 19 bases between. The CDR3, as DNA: TGTGCCAGCAGGGGCTTCCCGGGAGCCGGGGAGACCCAGTACTTC. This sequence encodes CASRGFPGAGETQYF.

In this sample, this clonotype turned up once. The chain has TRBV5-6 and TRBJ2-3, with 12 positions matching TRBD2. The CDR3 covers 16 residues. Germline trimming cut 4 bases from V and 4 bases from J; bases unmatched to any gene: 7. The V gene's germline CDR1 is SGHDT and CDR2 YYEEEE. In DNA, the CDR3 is TGTGCCAGCAGCGATAGACTAGCGGGAGTTTCAGATACGCAGTATTTT. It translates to CASSDRLAGVSDTQYF.

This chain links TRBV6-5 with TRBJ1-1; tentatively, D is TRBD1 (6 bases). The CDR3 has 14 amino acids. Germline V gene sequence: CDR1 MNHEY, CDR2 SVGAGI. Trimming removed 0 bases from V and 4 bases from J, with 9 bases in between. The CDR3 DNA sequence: TGTGCCAGCAGTTACTCGAAGACAGGCACTGAAGCTTTCTTT. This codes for CASSYSKTGTEAFF.

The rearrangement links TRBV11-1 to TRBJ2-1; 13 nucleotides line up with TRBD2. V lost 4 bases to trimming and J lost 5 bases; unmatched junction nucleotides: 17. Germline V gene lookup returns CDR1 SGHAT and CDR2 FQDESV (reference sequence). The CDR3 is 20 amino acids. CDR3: CASSSGEPRLAGGSHNEQFF. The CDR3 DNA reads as TGTGCCAGCAGCTCGGGGGAACCTCGACTAGCGGGAGGATCCCACAATGAGCAGTTCTTC.

This chain's CDR3 is CASSSPTAGGLTSTDTQYF. CDR3 nucleotides: TGTGCCAGCAGCTCTCCGACTGCGGGGGGCCTAACAAGCACAGATACGCAGTATTTT. The rearrangement joins TRBV11-1 to TRBJ2-3; 8 bases are shared with TRBD2. This CDR3 has 19 amino acids. Germline assignment: CDR1 SGHAT and CDR2 FQDESV (reference sequence). V shed 4 bases, J shed 0 bases, and the junction held 15 bases outside the gene matches. The whole variable domain, filled in from reference TRBV11-1 and TRBJ2-3, reads EAEVAQSPRYKITEKSQAVAFWCDPISGHATLYWYRQILGQGPELLVQFQDESVVDDSQLPKDRFSAERLKGVDSTLKIQPAELGDSAMYLCASSSPTAGGLTSTDTQYFGPGTRLTVL.

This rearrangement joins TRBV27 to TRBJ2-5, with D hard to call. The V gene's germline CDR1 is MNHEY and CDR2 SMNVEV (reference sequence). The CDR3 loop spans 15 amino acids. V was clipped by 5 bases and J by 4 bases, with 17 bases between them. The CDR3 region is CASSPTGMDLETQYF. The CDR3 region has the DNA TGTGCCAGCAGTCCGACGGGTATGGATTTAGAGACCCAGTACTTC.

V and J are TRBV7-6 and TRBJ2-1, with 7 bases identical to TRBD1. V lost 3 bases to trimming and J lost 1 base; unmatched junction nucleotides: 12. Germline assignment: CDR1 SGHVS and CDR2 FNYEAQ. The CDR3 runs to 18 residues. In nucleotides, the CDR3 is TGTGCCAGCAGCTTCCGGGACAGCGCCTTAGGGTCCTACAATGAGCAGTTCTTC. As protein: CASSFRDSALGSYNEQFF.

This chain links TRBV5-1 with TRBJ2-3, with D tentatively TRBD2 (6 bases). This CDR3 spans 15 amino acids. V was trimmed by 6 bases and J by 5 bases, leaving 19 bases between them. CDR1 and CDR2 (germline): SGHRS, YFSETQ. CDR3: CASTLVTGVGDTQYF. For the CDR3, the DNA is TGCGCCAGCACCCTGGTGACGGGAGTGGGAGATACGCAGTATTTT.

CDR3 bases: TGTGCCAGCAGCGACCGGGACATAGCAACTAATGAAAAACTGTTTTTT. Its protein product is CASSDRDIATNEKLFF. The V gene is TRBV7-9, the J gene TRBJ1-4; TRBD1 might be the D (6 bases). Germline CDR1 reads SEHNR; CDR2 reads FQNEAQ (reference sequence). V lost 5 bases to trimming and J lost 0 bases, with 13 bases between them. The CDR3 has 16 amino acids. Based on the CDR3 plus reference TRBV7-9 and TRBJ1-4, the full variable domain is DTGVSQNPRHKITKRGQNVTFRCDPISEHNRLYWYRQTLGQGPEFLTYFQNEAQLEKSRLLSDRFSAERPKGSFSTLEIQRTEQGDSAMYLCASSDRDIATNEKLFFGSGTQLSVL.

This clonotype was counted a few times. In DNA, the CDR3 is TGTGCCAGCAGTTCCGTATCTAGCGGGAGGGCCAATGAGCAGTTCTTC. This translates into CASSSVSSGRANEQFF. The chain joins TRBV28 to TRBJ2-1; 12 nucleotides agree with TRBD2. The CDR3 spans 16 residues. Trimming cost V 4 bases and J 6 bases; bases outside gene matches: 7. The germline V gene encodes CDR1 MDHEN and CDR2 SYDVKM.

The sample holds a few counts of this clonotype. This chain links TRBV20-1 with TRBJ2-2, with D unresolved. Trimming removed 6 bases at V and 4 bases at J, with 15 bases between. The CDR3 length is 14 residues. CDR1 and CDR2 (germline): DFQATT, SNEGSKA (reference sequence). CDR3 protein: CSAVRKAGTGELFF. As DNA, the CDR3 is TGCAGTGCCGTCCGGAAGGCTGGCACCGGGGAGCTGTTTTTT.

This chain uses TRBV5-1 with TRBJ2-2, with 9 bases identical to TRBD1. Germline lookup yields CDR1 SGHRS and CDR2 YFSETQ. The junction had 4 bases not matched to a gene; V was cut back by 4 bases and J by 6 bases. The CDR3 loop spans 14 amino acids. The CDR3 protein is CASSTDRGPGELFF. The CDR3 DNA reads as TGCGCCAGCAGCACGGACAGGGGTCCCGGGGAGCTGTTTTTT.

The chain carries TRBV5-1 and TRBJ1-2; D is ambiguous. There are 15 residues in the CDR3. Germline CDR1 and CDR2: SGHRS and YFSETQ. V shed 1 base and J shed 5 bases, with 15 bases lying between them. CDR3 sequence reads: CASSLIGTDRYGYTF. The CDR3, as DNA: TGCGCCAGCAGCTTGATTGGTACAGATCGTTATGGCTACACCTTC.

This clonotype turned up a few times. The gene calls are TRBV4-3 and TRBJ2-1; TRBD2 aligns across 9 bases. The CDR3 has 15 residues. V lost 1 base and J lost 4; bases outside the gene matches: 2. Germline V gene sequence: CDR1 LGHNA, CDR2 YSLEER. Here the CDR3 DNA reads TGCGCCAGCAGCCAAGGTAGCGGGAGATACAATGAGCAGTTCTTC. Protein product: CASSQGSGRYNEQFF.

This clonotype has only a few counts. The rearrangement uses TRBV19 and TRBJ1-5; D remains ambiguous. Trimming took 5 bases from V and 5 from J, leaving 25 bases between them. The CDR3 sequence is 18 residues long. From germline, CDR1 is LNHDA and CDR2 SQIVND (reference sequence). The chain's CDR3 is CASSEFTSGRIYDQPQHF. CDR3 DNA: TGTGCCAGTAGTGAGTTCACCTCCGGCCGAATATACGATCAGCCCCAGCATTTT.

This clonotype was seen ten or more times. CDR3 in amino acids: CASSLDPQGDEQFF. Here the CDR3 DNA reads TGTGCCAGCAGCTTAGATCCCCAGGGCGATGAGCAGTTCTTC. V is TRBV7-9 and J is TRBJ2-1, with a tentative D call TRBD1 (5 bases). The CDR3 extends over 14 amino acids. V lost 1 base and J 8 bases, leaving 12 bases between the germline ends. Germline-derived CDR1 and CDR2 are SEHNR and FQNEAQ (reference sequence).